These T cell receptor beta chains were read from a single sample in a study of brain T cells in children with intractable seizures. This table comes from immunoSEQ multiplex PCR, and its TCRdb copy is limited to in-frame clones, with some not included. The sample carries tens of thousands of clones, approximately 89% recorded once. The sample in question was peripheral blood, obtained at surgery. The receptors stem from a girl aged 2-10 years with Rasmussen encephalitis and intractable seizures. CDR3s include the opening cysteine and the closing phenylalanine or tryptophan. A D gene is named only where the DNA matches it firmly. Clone size appears in some rows only: once, few, many, or a class for an expanded clone.

TRBD2	TRBV28	.	TRBJ2-7	CASSSQGLAGEFMYEQYF	TGTGCCAGCAGCTCCCAAGGACTAGCGGGGGAGTTTATGTACGAGCAGTACTTC
.	TRBV4-1	once	TRBJ2-3	CASSQEIGRADTQYF	TGCGCCAGCAGCCAAGAGATAGGGCGGGCAGATACGCAGTATTTT
.	TRBV12-3/TRBV12-4	.	TRBJ1-5	CASKGPPNQPQHF	TGTGCCAGCAAGGGACCGCCGAATCAGCCCCAGCATTTT
TRBD2	TRBV6-5	.	TRBJ2-2	CASKREGQFVGELFF	TGTGCCAGCAAGCGGGAGGGCCAATTTGTCGGGGAGCTGTTTTTT
.	TRBV18	.	TRBJ1-1	CASSPAGHQNTEAFF	TGTGCCAGCTCACCGGCGGGACACCAAAACACTGAAGCTTTCTTT
.	TRBV4-2	.	TRBJ2-3	CASSQQLSTDTQYF	TGTGCCAGCAGCCAACAGCTAAGCACAGATACGCAGTATTTT
.	TRBV19	.	TRBJ2-1	CASSIDFGTQKQFF	TGTGCCAGTAGTATAGATTTCGGGACTCAGAAGCAGTTCTTC
.	TRBV9	.	TRBJ2-1	CASSHDGLNEQFF	TGTGCCAGCAGCCACGACGGCCTCAATGAGCAGTTCTTC
.	TRBV5-4	.	TRBJ2-1	CASSLRPPGAGYNEQFF	TGTGCCAGCAGCTTGAGGCCCCCCGGGGCGGGTTACAATGAGCAGTTCTTC
.	TRBV19	.	TRBJ2-3	CASRTATISDTQYF	TGTGCCAGTAGGACAGCTACGATCTCTGATACGCAGTATTTT
.	TRBV29-1	.	TRBJ2-5	CSVEQGRETQYF	TGCAGCGTTGAGCAGGGTCGGGAGACCCAGTACTTC
.	TRBV6-5	few	TRBJ2-2	CASSYSGGTGELFF	TGTGCCAGCAGTTACTCGGGAGGCACCGGGGAGCTGTTTTTT
.	TRBV6-5	.	TRBJ2-2	CASKGVAGELFF	TGTGCCAGCAAAGGAGTTGCCGGGGAGCTGTTTTTT
TRBD2	TRBV28	.	TRBJ2-7	CASRSIHGTSGSINYEQYF	TGTGCCAGCCGGTCGATCCATGGGACTAGCGGGAGTATTAACTACGAGCAGTACTTC
TRBD2	TRBV27	.	TRBJ2-2	CASTLSGRAANTGELFF	TGTGCCAGCACCCTAAGCGGGAGGGCCGCGAACACCGGGGAGCTGTTTTTT
TRBD1	TRBV6-5	.	TRBJ1-6	CASRGQGMVDSPLHF	TGTGCCAGCAGGGGACAGGGAATGGTCGATTCACCCCTCCACTTT
.	TRBV6-5	.	TRBJ1-1	CASNYGDMNTEAFF	TGTGCCAGCAATTACGGCGACATGAACACTGAAGCTTTCTTT
.	TRBV7-9	once	TRBJ1-5	CASSHGNQPQHF	TGTGCCAGCAGCCACGGCAATCAGCCCCAGCATTTT
.	TRBV5-1	.	TRBJ1-1	CASSLNRGLNTEAFF	TGCGCCAGCAGCTTGAATAGGGGTTTGAACACTGAAGCTTTCTTT
TRBD2	TRBV5-6	.	TRBJ2-2	CASSLSGSTGELFF	TGTGCCAGCAGCTTAAGCGGGAGCACCGGGGAGCTGTTTTTT
TRBD2	TRBV24-1	.	TRBJ2-1	CATSELTSGRSFF	TGTGCCACCAGTGAACTGACTAGCGGGAGGTCGTTCTTC
.	TRBV7-9	.	TRBJ1-2	CASSLTNYGYTF	TGTGCCAGCAGCTTAACTAACTATGGCTACACCTTC
.	TRBV5-1	.	TRBJ2-4	CASSEGSLAKNIQYF	TGCGCCAGCAGCGAGGGGTCGTTAGCCAAAAACATTCAGTACTTC
TRBD1	TRBV7-8	.	TRBJ2-5	CASSKRDRVAETQYF	TGTGCCAGCAGCAAAAGGGACAGGGTGGCGGAGACCCAGTACTTC
.	TRBV11-2	.	TRBJ1-2	CASSLGGGLGGYTF	TGTGCCAGCAGCTTAGGAGGGGGACTGGGTGGCTACACCTTC
TRBD1	TRBV19	once	TRBJ2-3	CASSMGQGRTDTQYF	TGTGCCAGTAGTATGGGACAGGGACGCACAGATACGCAGTATTTT
.	TRBV11-3	.	TRBJ2-5	CASSLGRGPEETQYF	TGTGCCAGCAGCTTAGGGCGGGGGCCGGAAGAGACCCAGTACTTC
TRBD1	TRBV7-2	.	TRBJ2-7	CASSRGQGPAYEQYF	TGTGCCAGCAGCCGGGGACAGGGACCCGCCTACGAGCAGTACTTC
.	TRBV9	.	TRBJ1-1	CASSVDPMNTEAFF	TGTGCCAGCAGCGTAGACCCCATGAACACTGAAGCTTTCTTT
.	TRBV4-2	.	TRBJ1-2	CASSPPEGGYGYTF	TGTGCCAGCAGCCCCCCGGAGGGAGGCTATGGCTACACCTTC
.	TRBV2	few	TRBJ1-5	CASNRASNQPQHF	TGTGCCAGCAACCGTGCCAGCAATCAGCCCCAGCATTTT
.	TRBV25-1	.	TRBJ1-1	CASSEPATNTEAFF	TGTGCCAGCAGTGAGCCTGCTACGAACACTGAAGCTTTCTTT
.	TRBV28	.	TRBJ1-2	CASSFKDGYTF	TGTGCCAGCAGTTTCAAGGATGGCTACACCTTC
TRBD1	TRBV5-5	once	TRBJ1-6	CASSLLFDRGQNSPLHF	TGTGCCAGCAGCTTGCTTTTTGACAGGGGGCAGAATTCACCCCTCCACTTT
.	TRBV29-1	.	TRBJ2-3	CSVKPAGSQYF	TGCAGCGTAAAACCGGCGGGATCGCAGTATTTT
.	TRBV7-2	.	TRBJ2-3	CASSLTGGILDTQYF	TGTGCCAGCAGCTTAACTGGCGGGATTTTAGATACGCAGTATTTT
.	TRBV30	.	TRBJ1-6	CAWTLSLGYNSPLHF	TGTGCCTGGACCCTATCCCTGGGGTACAATTCACCCCTCCACTTT
TRBD2	TRBV11-3	.	TRBJ2-3	CASRRELSTDTQYF	TGTGCCAGCCGGCGGGAGTTAAGCACAGATACGCAGTATTTT
.	TRBV7-9	.	TRBJ2-5	CASSLAVETQYF	TGTGCCAGCAGCTTAGCTGTGGAGACCCAGTACTTC
.	TRBV6-5	few	TRBJ1-1	CASTRRSNTEAFF	TGTGCCAGCACACGGAGATCGAACACTGAAGCTTTCTTT
.	TRBV30	.	TRBJ1-2	CAWSVGDNYGYTF	TGTGCCTGGAGTGTGGGGGATAACTATGGCTACACCTTC
TRBD1	TRBV10-3	.	TRBJ2-7	CAISGPGGGQGYEQYF	TGTGCCATCAGTGGACCAGGGGGGGGACAGGGGTACGAGCAGTACTTC
TRBD2	TRBV13	.	TRBJ2-1	CASSPSGNPYNEQFF	TGTGCCAGCAGCCCTAGCGGAAACCCCTACAATGAGCAGTTCTTC
.	TRBV25-1	.	TRBJ2-3	CASSAQYSTDTQYF	TGTGCCAGCAGTGCTCAGTATAGCACAGATACGCAGTATTTT
TRBD1	TRBV4-1	.	TRBJ1-4	CASSPLQRQGYEKLFF	TGCGCCAGCAGCCCACTACAAAGACAGGGGTACGAAAAACTGTTTTTT
TRBD1	TRBV11-1	.	TRBJ1-5	CASSLTGDQPQHF	TGTGCCAGCAGTCTTACAGGGGATCAGCCCCAGCATTTT
TRBD2	TRBV5-1	.	TRBJ2-1	CASSLDLAVIWGEQFF	TGCGCCAGCAGCTTGGATCTAGCGGTCATATGGGGCGAGCAGTTCTTC
TRBD1	TRBV4-1	.	TRBJ2-1	CASSQGGLLRDRDYNEQFF	TGCGCCAGCAGCCAAGGGGGGCTTCTTCGGGACAGGGATTACAATGAGCAGTTCTTC
TRBD2	TRBV2	.	TRBJ2-1	CASSRLAGSYNEQFF	TGTGCCAGCAGTCGACTAGCGGGCTCCTACAATGAGCAGTTCTTC
.	TRBV6-5	once	TRBJ2-7	CASSQRGPYEQYF	TGTGCCAGCAGTCAAAGGGGTCCTTACGAGCAGTACTTC
.	TRBV2	.	TRBJ2-1	CASSGGFEQFF	TGTGCCAGCAGTGGGGGCTTTGAGCAGTTCTTC
TRBD1	TRBV2	few	TRBJ1-1	CASSSTGLNTEAFF	TGTGCCAGCAGTTCGACAGGGCTGAACACTGAAGCTTTCTTT
.	TRBV19	.	TRBJ1-5	CASSMKGSSSNQPQHF	TGTGCCAGTAGTATGAAGGGTTCCTCGAGCAATCAGCCCCAGCATTTT